This is a list of T cell receptor beta chains from one sample in a study of graft-versus-host responses after intestinal transplantation. Generated by immunoSEQ multiplex PCR, the TCRdb table keeps only in-frame clones and is missing some. The table includes some 45,000 clones, 91% detected once. The source material was PBMCs, sampled 524 days after transplant. These receptors were taken from a human patient who received an intestinal transplant, so some T cells may come from the graft donor. Each CDR3 is given with its conserved first and last residue. The D gene is left open where the match is weak. Some rows mark clone size as missing; the rest say once, few, many or name a class of expanded clone.

J gene,V gene,clone size,D gene,CDR3 protein,CDR3 DNA
TRBJ2-1,TRBV5-4,.,.,CASSLGAYNEQFF,TGTGCCAGCAGCTTGGGGGCTTACAATGAGCAGTTCTTC
TRBJ2-1,TRBV5-4,once,.,CASRSSGGYNEQFF,TGTGCCAGCAGATCGAGCGGTGGCTACAATGAGCAGTTCTTC
TRBJ2-3,TRBV6-6,.,TRBD1,CASSYQQGASTDTQYF,TGTGCCAGCAGCTACCAACAGGGGGCAAGCACAGATACGCAGTATTTT
TRBJ2-5,TRBV7-3,.,TRBD1,CASSPTGALETQYF,TGTGCCAGCAGCCCGACAGGGGCGCTGGAGACCCAGTACTTC
TRBJ2-1,TRBV6-4,.,.,CASSAFTSSYYNEQFF,TGTGCCAGCAGTGCCTTTACTAGCAGTTACTACAATGAGCAGTTCTTC
TRBJ2-7,TRBV5-4,.,.,CASSLDLNYEQYF,TGTGCCAGCAGCTTGGACTTAAACTACGAGCAGTACTTC
TRBJ1-3,TRBV6-5,.,TRBD1,CASSLGTASGNTIYF,TGTGCCAGCAGCTTAGGGACAGCGTCTGGAAACACCATATATTTT
TRBJ1-1,TRBV12-5,.,.,CASGLTPTGIMNTEAFF,TGTGCTAGTGGTTTGACCCCGACAGGAATCATGAACACTGAAGCTTTCTTT
TRBJ2-1,TRBV6-4,once,TRBD1,CASRPGTVIGGEQFF,TGTGCCAGCAGACCCGGGACAGTGATAGGAGGTGAGCAGTTCTTC
TRBJ2-7,TRBV9,.,TRBD2,CASSVGGSGYEQYF,TGTGCCAGCAGCGTAGGCGGGAGTGGATACGAGCAGTACTTC
TRBJ2-7,TRBV18,.,.,CASSPREARAYEQYF,TGTGCCAGCTCACCCAGGGAGGCCCGGGCCTACGAGCAGTACTTC
TRBJ2-2,TRBV7-7,few,.,CASSLGRGRNTGELFF,TGTGCCAGCAGCTTAGGAAGAGGGCGGAACACCGGGGAGCTGTTTTTT
TRBJ2-7,TRBV7-3,.,TRBD2,CASSFGLAGPYEQYF,TGTGCCAGCAGCTTCGGACTAGCGGGACCCTACGAGCAGTACTTC
TRBJ2-3,TRBV5-1,.,TRBD1,CASSTETGTVDTQYF,TGCGCCAGCAGCACCGAGACAGGGACAGTAGATACGCAGTATTTT
TRBJ2-7,TRBV27,.,.,CASSPPGVGNVIPYEQYF,TGTGCCAGCAGTCCCCCCGGGGTTGGGAATGTGATCCCCTACGAGCAGTACTTC
TRBJ2-1,TRBV15,.,.,CATSPPASEQFF,TGTGCCACCAGCCCCCCTGCAAGTGAGCAGTTCTTC
TRBJ2-2,TRBV5-1,.,TRBD1,CASDRGLNTGELFF,TGCGCCAGCGACAGGGGGCTGAACACCGGGGAGCTGTTTTTT
TRBJ2-5,TRBV7-2,.,TRBD1,CASSTLTGITEETQYF,TGTGCCAGCAGCACCCTGACAGGGATTACCGAAGAGACCCAGTACTTC
TRBJ2-4,TRBV5-6,.,TRBD2,CASRLAGAKNIQYF,TGTGCCAGCCGACTAGCGGGAGCCAAAAACATTCAGTACTTC
TRBJ2-1,TRBV4-1,.,TRBD2,CASSQWTSGRANNEQFF,TGCGCCAGCAGCCAATGGACTAGCGGGAGGGCGAACAATGAGCAGTTCTTC
TRBJ2-7,TRBV28,.,TRBD2,CASSPWTVRDSGLGGEQYF,TGTGCCAGCAGTCCCTGGACTGTGCGGGACTCCGGTTTGGGGGGGGAGCAGTACTTC
TRBJ2-1,TRBV6-6,.,.,CASSHTSTDEQFF,TGTGCCAGCAGTCATACTAGCACCGATGAGCAGTTCTTC
TRBJ1-1,TRBV10-1,.,.,CASSGSGVNTEAFF,TGCGCCAGCAGTGGATCAGGTGTGAACACTGAAGCTTTCTTT
TRBJ1-4,TRBV5-6,.,.,CASSFGRNEKLFF,TGTGCCAGCAGCTTTGGCAGGAATGAAAAACTGTTTTTT
TRBJ2-7,TRBV10-3,few,TRBD1,CAIRGDGTGGRNEQYF,TGTGCCATCAGGGGCGACGGAACAGGGGGCCGTAACGAGCAGTACTTC